This is a list of T cell receptor beta chains from one sample in a study of human T cells and chemical hapten exposure. TCRdb redid the calling of the RACE reads with MiXCR, one entry per CDR3 protein. The sample lists tens of thousands of distinct CDR3 sequences, 6% to 8.5% occurring once. The sequences come from whole blood, collected in connection with sensitization to the hapten diphenylcyclopropenone (DPC). The source is a woman aged 25 to 39 with alopecia areata. Some clones in this sample may be carry-over from other donors' samples. CDR3s include the opening cysteine and the closing phenylalanine or tryptophan. The D gene is left open where the match is weak. Expanded clones are given a class, and other clones once, few, many or no size at all.

D gene	V gene	J gene	clone size	CDR3 DNA	CDR3 protein
TRBD2	TRBV11-2	TRBJ2-1	many	TGTGCCAGCAGCCCCCGGACTAGCGGGGCGTACAATGAGCAGTTCTTC	CASSPRTSGAYNEQFF
.	TRBV29-1	TRBJ2-7	few	TGCAGCGTTGATCTTGGGGTGGACGAGCAGTACTTC	CSVDLGVDEQYF
TRBD2	TRBV20-1	TRBJ2-5	few	TGCAGTGCTAGATCACTAGCGGGGAGCCAAGAGACCCAGTACTTC	CSARSLAGSQETQYF
.	TRBV6-5	TRBJ1-1	many	TGTGCCAGCAGTTACTCGAACAGGGTGAACACTGAAGCTTTCTTT	CASSYSNRVNTEAFF
TRBD1	TRBV10-3	TRBJ2-3	few	TGTGCCATCAGTGACGTTCTCTACGCGGACAGGGCCACAGATACGCAGTATTTT	CAISDVLYADRATDTQYF
.	TRBV28	TRBJ1-4	few	TGTGCCAGCAGTTTGGCCCAGGACGAAAAACTGTTTTTT	CASSLAQDEKLFF
TRBD1	TRBV14	TRBJ1-1	few	TGTGCCAGCAGCCAAGGGCTGATCTGGGACAGGGGGCAGGAAGCTTTCTTT	CASSQGLIWDRGQEAFF
TRBD2	TRBV18	TRBJ2-7	few	TGTGCCAGCTCACCACCGGTTAGCGGGGACGAGCAGTACTTC	CASSPPVSGDEQYF
.	TRBV7-9	TRBJ1-6	many	TGTGCCAGCACCTTGCTTAATTCACCCCTCCACTTT	CASTLLNSPLHF
.	TRBV20-1	TRBJ2-3	.	TGCAGTGCTAGAGGCAGAGAGGGCCCTCCACCAGATACGCAGTATTTT	CSARGREGPPPDTQYF
TRBD1	TRBV10-3	TRBJ2-3	many	TGTGCCATCAGTTCCGGGACAGGGGCAGATACGCAGTATTTT	CAISSGTGADTQYF
TRBD1	TRBV3-1	TRBJ2-7	.	TGTGCCAGCAGCACCCAGCCTGACAGGGCGATCGAGCAGTACTTC	CASSTQPDRAIEQYF
TRBD1	TRBV27	TRBJ1-1	few	TGTGCCAGCAGATCACAGGGGTTTGAGACTGAAGCTTTCTTT	CASRSQGFETEAFF
TRBD2	TRBV10-3	TRBJ2-2	many	TGTGCCATCACCCGGACTAGCGGGGGGCCGAACACCGGGGAGCTGTTTTTT	CAITRTSGGPNTGELFF
TRBD1	TRBV18	TRBJ1-2	many	TGTGCCAGCTCACCACGCGGAGGGACAGCCTATGGCTACACCTTC	CASSPRGGTAYGYTF
.	TRBV3-1	TRBJ2-5	many	TGTGCCAGCAGCCAAGACGCGGAGACCCAGTACTTC	CASSQDAETQYF
.	TRBV7-3	TRBJ2-3	.	TGTGCCAGCAGCTTAACGGACGCTAGCACAGATACGCAGTATTTT	CASSLTDASTDTQYF